This TCR beta chain was profiled in a study of Graves' ophthalmopathy and Graves' hyperthyroidism. The study's findings and limits: Sensitivity reached 60% to 71% and specificity approximately 78% when the model predicted ophthalmopathy progression. Blood also contained most of the expanded thyroid clonotypes above 0.001 frequency.

RNA transcripts were the source from which TCR beta CDR3 regions were amplified. A first-round RT-PCR used HTBI primers, followed by a second-round multiplex PCR. TCRdb called the multiplex PCR reads again in MiXCR, with one record for every CDR3 protein. This sample has almost 750,000 distinct CDR3 sequences, with roughly 40% found just once. As for this clonotype: Antigen: not known. Since a much larger clone is just one base distant, this may be a read error.

Exclusion criteria comprised other autoimmune diseases, uncontrolled infections, pregnancy or lactation in patients. The CDR3 length is 14 residues. V was clipped by 4 bases and J by 3 bases; unmatched bases: 5. In germline, CDR1 is LNHDA, CDR2 SQIVND (reference sequence). Sequenced: peripheral blood. The TCR sequence derives from an adult man with Graves' ophthalmopathy. V gene TRBV19 combines with J gene TRBJ1-2; TRBD1 aligns across 7 bases. CDR3 DNA: TGTGCCAGTAGTACGGGACAGAACCACTATGGCTACACCTTC. It translates to CASSTGQNHYGYTF.